These 8 T cell receptor beta chains originate from one sample sequenced in a study of T-cell reconstitution after alpha-beta-depleted transplantation in children. Unique molecular identifiers featured in how the TCRbeta library was prepared. TCRdb passed the PCR reads through MiXCR, listing each CDR3 protein once. Seen here are 95,000 to 120,000 distinct CDR3 sequences, 6.4% observed once, and the top ten hold about 23%. Sequencing used PBMCs, mostly from graft donor cells, obtained 360 days after TCRalphabeta/CD19-depleted stem cell transplant. Receptor source: a male patient between 2 and 15 years old who had a stem cell transplant for acute lymphoblastic leukemia, so the T cells may come from the graft donor.

This clonotype was found a few times. The rearrangement joins TRBV6-1 to TRBJ2-1; a possible D gene is TRBD2 (6 bases). The germline gives CDR1 MNHNS, CDR2 SASEGT. Trimming took off 1 base at V and 7 bases at J, with 17 bases between the two ends. CDR3 size: 16 residues. The CDR3 spells CASSEEIGGGWNEQFF. In DNA form, the CDR3 reads TGTGCCAGCAGTGAAGAAATCGGAGGAGGGTGGAATGAGCAGTTCTTC.

This clonotype was detected many times. The J gene is TRBJ2-3, the V gene TRBV20-1, with D possibly TRBD1 on 5 matching bases. This CDR3 is built from 14 residues. The germline gives CDR1 DFQATT, CDR2 SNEGSKA (reference sequence). The V end lost 0 bases, the J end lost 9 bases, and 16 bases lay between the germline ends. CDR3 sequence (DNA): TGCAGTGCTAGAGACGCATCTCCAGGGAACACGCAGTATTTT. Translation gives CSARDASPGNTQYF.

This clonotype was counted a few times. V gene TRBV28 combines with J gene TRBJ1-5; TRBD1 might be the D (5 bases). Germline V gene sequence: CDR1 MDHEN, CDR2 SYDVKM. The CDR3 runs 15 residues. Trimming cost V 3 bases and J 2 bases, with 11 bases left between them. CDR3: CASSFSLGGNQPQHF. The CDR3 DNA sequence: TGTGCCAGCAGTTTTAGTCTAGGGGGCAATCAGCCCCAGCATTTT.

This clonotype was detected ten times or more. The CDR3 here is CSAAGGRSYEQYF. The CDR3 region has the DNA TGCAGTGCTGCCGGGGGACGCTCCTACGAGCAGTACTTC. The chain links TRBV20-1 to TRBJ2-7, with D perhaps matching TRBD2 (6 bases). V lost 5 bases, J lost 0 bases, and 11 bases lay in between. The CDR3 sequence is 13 residues long. Germline CDR1 reads DFQATT; CDR2 reads SNEGSKA (reference sequence).

The chain joins TRBV2 to TRBJ1-5; unclear D gene. V was clipped by 2 bases and J by 0 bases, with 8 bases between them. CDR3 length equals 15 residues. Per the germline V gene, CDR1 is SNHLY and CDR2 is FYNNEI. The CDR3 region is CASSESRNSNQPQHF. The CDR3 DNA follows: TGTGCCAGCAGTGAATCCAGGAATAGCAATCAGCCCCAGCATTTT.

The chain has TRBV4-3 and TRBJ2-7; maybe TRBD2 (6 bases). CDR3 length: 14 amino acids. Germline assignment: CDR1 LGHNA and CDR2 YSLEER. V lost 4 bases to trimming and J lost 3 bases, with 13 bases between them. In DNA, the CDR3 is TGCGCCAGCAGCCCCTGGAGGGAGCTCTACGAGCAGTACTTC. It encodes CASSPWRELYEQYF.

There are many counts of this clonotype. The junction does not match germline at one end; this may be a read error. The gene calls are TRBV7-7 and TRBJ2-6; 7 bases map to TRBD1. Germline CDR1 reads SSHAT; CDR2 reads FNYEAQ (reference sequence). The CDR3 extends over 16 amino acids. CDR3 DNA sequence: TGTGCTAGCAGCTTAGGGGGCCCCTCTGGGGCCAACGTCCTGACTTTC. It translates to CASSLGGPSGANVLTF.

This clonotype has ten or more counts. The rearrangement uses TRBV4-3 and TRBJ1-2; D not certain. The germline CDR1 and CDR2 sequences are LGHNA and YSLEER. The CDR3 covers 13 residues. V lost 2 bases and J 8 bases, leaving 12 bases between the germline ends. CDR3 nucleotide sequence: TGCGCCAGCAGCCAAAGAGAGAGAGACGGCTACACCTTC. Residues: CASSQRERDGYTF.